The clone carrying this T cell receptor beta chain was counted between two and nine times. The antigen remains undetermined. Germline V gene lookup returns CDR1 LNHDA and CDR2 SQIVND (reference sequence). Trimming cost V 5 bases and J 5 bases, with 12 bases left between them. The CDR3 is 13 amino acids. The sequenced template was cDNA made from the entire isolated RNA. Method: immunoSEQ multiplex PCR; TCRdb's copy keeps in-frame clones and lacks some. The data show about 390,000 clones, over 8.5% seen once. This specimen belongs to a study of beta chain features in type 1 diabetes. Study information: Patients looked much like healthy donors when it came to age, gender and cell yields.

Via the markers CD45RO/CCR7/CD25/CD127/CD95/CD27, stem cell-like memory, regulatory, central memory and naive CD4+ cells were sorted. General study findings and limits: In all four CD4+ subsets, TCRB CDR3 length was significantly, moderately reduced in type 1 diabetes. The study found fewer insertions and more deletions at VDJ junctions in type 1 diabetes patients.

The source of this sequence is a man aged 25 to 40 with type 1 diabetes. The sequenced material came from central memory CD4+ T cells from blood. The chain recombines TRBV19 with TRBJ1-1; D not resolved. CDR3 loop: CASSDRPGTEAFF. The CDR3 DNA reads as TGTGCCAGTAGTGATAGGCCCGGAACTGAAGCTTTCTTT.